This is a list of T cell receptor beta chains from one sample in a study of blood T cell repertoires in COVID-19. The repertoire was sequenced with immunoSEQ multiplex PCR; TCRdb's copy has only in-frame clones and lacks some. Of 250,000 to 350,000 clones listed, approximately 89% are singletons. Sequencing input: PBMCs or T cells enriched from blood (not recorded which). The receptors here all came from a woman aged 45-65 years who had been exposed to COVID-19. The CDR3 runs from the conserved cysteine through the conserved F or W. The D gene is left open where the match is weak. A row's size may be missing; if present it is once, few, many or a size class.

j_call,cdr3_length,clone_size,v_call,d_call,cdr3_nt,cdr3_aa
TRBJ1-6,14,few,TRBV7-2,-,TGTGCCAGCAGGATACGGGGGGGGTACTCACCCCTCCACTTT,CASRIRGGYSPLHF
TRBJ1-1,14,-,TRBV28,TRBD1,TGTGCCAGCAGCGTAGACAGGGGGAACACTGAAGCTTTCTTT,CASSVDRGNTEAFF
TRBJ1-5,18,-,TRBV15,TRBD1,TGTGCCACCAGCACCCAAGACAGGGGGCCGTGGAGCAATCAGCCCCAGCATTTT,CATSTQDRGPWSNQPQHF
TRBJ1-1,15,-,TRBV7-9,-,TGTGCCAGCAGCTCCGGGGTAGGAGTGAACACTGAAGCTTTCTTT,CASSSGVGVNTEAFF
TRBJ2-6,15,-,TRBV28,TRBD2,TGTGCCAGCAGTTTTCGGGGGGCTGGGGCCAACGTCCTGACTTTC,CASSFRGAGANVLTF
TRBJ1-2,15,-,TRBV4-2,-,TGTGCCAGCAGCCAAGAATTCGGGTCCTACTATGGCTACACCTTC,CASSQEFGSYYGYTF
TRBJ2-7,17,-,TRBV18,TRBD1,TGTGCCAGCTCACCATTTGATTCAGGGGGAAGCTTCTACGAGCAGTACTTC,CASSPFDSGGSFYEQYF
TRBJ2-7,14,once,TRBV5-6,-,TGTGCCAGCAGCCACGTGTCCCAGGGAACCGAGCAGTACTTC,CASSHVSQGTEQYF
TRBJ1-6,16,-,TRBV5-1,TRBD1,TGCGCCAGCAGCTTGGAGGGGGCGTCATATAATTCACCCCTCCACTTT,CASSLEGASYNSPLHF
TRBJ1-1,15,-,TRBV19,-,TGTGCCAGTAGTAATGCAGGGGCGAGGGGCACTGAAGCTTTCTTT,CASSNAGARGTEAFF
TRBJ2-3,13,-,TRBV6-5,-,TGTGCCAGCCAGACGACAGGCACAGATACGCAGTATTTT,CASQTTGTDTQYF
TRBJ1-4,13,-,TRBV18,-,TGTGCCAGCTCACGTGCACAAAATGAAAAACTGTTTTTT,CASSRAQNEKLFF
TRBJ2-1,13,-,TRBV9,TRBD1,TGTGCCAGCAGCACCTACCAGGGGGACGTGCAGTTCTTC,CASSTYQGDVQFF
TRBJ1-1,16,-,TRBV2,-,TGTGCCAGCAGTGAAGGGCGGGCCCCAATGAACACTGAAGCTTTCTTT,CASSEGRAPMNTEAFF
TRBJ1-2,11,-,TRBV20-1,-,TGCAGTGTTGGGGGAGGTTATGGCTACACCTTC,CSVGGGYGYTF
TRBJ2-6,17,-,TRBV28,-,TGTGCCAGCCGTCCCGCCCAGGCGACCTCTGGGGCCAACGTCCTGACTTTC,CASRPAQATSGANVLTF
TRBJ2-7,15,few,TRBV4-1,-,TGCGCCAGCAGCCACCCGGGCAGGGTCCCCTACGAGCAGTACTTC,CASSHPGRVPYEQYF
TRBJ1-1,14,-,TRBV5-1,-,TGCGCCAGCAGCTTGGATGCGGGTAGCACTGAAGCTTTCTTT,CASSLDAGSTEAFF
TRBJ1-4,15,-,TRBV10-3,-,TGTGCCATCGCTCGGGACAAGCGAGAAAATGAAAAACTGTTTTTT,CAIARDKRENEKLFF
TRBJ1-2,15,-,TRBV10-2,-,TGCGCCAGCAGTGAGCTTATCGGGGGAAGGTATGGCTACACCTTC,CASSELIGGRYGYTF
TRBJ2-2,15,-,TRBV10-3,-,TGTGCCATCAGTGAGATGGGGGGAAACACCGGGGAGCTGTTTTTT,CAISEMGGNTGELFF
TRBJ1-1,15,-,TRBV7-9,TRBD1,TGTGCCAGCAGCCCAGGGGACAGCATGAACACTGAAGCTTTCTTT,CASSPGDSMNTEAFF
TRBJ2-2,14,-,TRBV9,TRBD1,TGTGCCAGCAGCGTAGGACAGGGTACCGGGGAGCTGTTTTTT,CASSVGQGTGELFF
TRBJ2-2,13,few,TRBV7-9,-,TGTGCCAGCAGCTCGGGGAACACCGGGGAGCTGTTTTTT,CASSSGNTGELFF
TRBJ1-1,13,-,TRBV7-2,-,TGTGCCAGCAGCCCAAGTGGGCGGAGGGAAGCTTTCTTT,CASSPSGRREAFF
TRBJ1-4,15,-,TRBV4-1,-,TGCGCCAGCAGCCAAGATCTGGGGGCTGACGAAAAACTGTTTTTT,CASSQDLGADEKLFF
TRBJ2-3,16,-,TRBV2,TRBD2,TGTGCCAGCAGTTTGGGACTAGCGGGGGGCACCGATACGCAGTATTTT,CASSLGLAGGTDTQYF
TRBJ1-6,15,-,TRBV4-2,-,TGTGCCAGCAGCCAAGATACAGGGTTGAATTCACCCCTCCACTTT,CASSQDTGLNSPLHF
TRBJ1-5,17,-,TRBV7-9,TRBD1,TGTGCCAGCAGCCCCCATAAACACAGGGGGGACGATCAGCCCCAGCATTTT,CASSPHKHRGDDQPQHF
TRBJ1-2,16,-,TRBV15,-,TGTGCCACCAGCAGTGGCCGCCAGCGATTTAACTATGGCTACACCTTC,CATSSGRQRFNYGYTF
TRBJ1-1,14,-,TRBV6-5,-,TGTGCCAGCACTAAAAGGACAGTCAACACTGAAGCTTTCTTT,CASTKRTVNTEAFF